This TCR beta chain was obtained from a study of shared clonotypes between healthy human individuals. Assay used: immunoSEQ multiplex PCR; TCRdb lists only in-frame clones, some missing. In the table there are approximately 2.5 million clones, more than 90% of which are singletons. CDR1 and CDR2 from the germline V gene are LNHDA and SQIVND (reference sequence). The V end lost 7 bases, the J end lost 8 bases, and 11 bases lay between the germline ends. This CDR3 has 11 residues. Source material: naive CD4+ T cells sorted from blood. As for subset: CD45RA+ positively selected. The source of this sequence is a man younger than 35 in good health. J is TRBJ1-2 and V is TRBV19, with D hard to call. The CDR3 DNA reads as TGTGCCAGTACTGGGATGGGAGGCTACACCTTC. It yields the protein CASTGMGGYTF.